The present entry profiles one TCR beta chain with its context. Its antigen is as yet unknown. This sample stems from a study of shared clonotypes between healthy human individuals. The study's findings and limits: Rarefaction showed sorted-subset sequencing was incomplete despite large depth.

The CDR3 has 14 amino acids. Germline CDR1 and CDR2: MNHEY and SMNVEV (reference sequence). J was trimmed by 6 bases and V by 4 bases; bases with no gene match: 7. The test was conducted at deep level. Assay used: immunoSEQ multiplex PCR; TCRdb lists only in-frame clones, some missing. Here the sample spans roughly 660,000 clones, roughly 88% being singletons. The receptor was isolated from a man aged 18 to 30 in good health. Some clones in this sample may be carry-over from other donors' samples. V gene TRBV27 combines with J gene TRBJ2-7; 9 bases align to TRBD1. The sequencing input was memory CD8+ T cells from PBMCs. The subset was: CD45RO+ cells pooled with CCR7-negative TemRA cells. The chain's CDR3 is CASSSTGGMSEQYF. CDR3 bases: TGTGCCAGCAGTTCGACAGGGGGAATGAGCGAGCAGTACTTC.